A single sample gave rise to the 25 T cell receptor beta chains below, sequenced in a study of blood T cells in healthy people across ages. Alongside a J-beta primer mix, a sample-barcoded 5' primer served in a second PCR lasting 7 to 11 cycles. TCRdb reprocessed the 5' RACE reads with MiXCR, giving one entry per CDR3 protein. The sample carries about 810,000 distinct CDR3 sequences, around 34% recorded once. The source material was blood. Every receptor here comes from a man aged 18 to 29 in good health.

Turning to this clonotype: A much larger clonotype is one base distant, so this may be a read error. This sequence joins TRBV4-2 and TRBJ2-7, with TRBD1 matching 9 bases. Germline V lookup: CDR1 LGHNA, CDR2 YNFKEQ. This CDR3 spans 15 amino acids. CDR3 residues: CANSQDTGGFYEQYF. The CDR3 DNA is TGTGCCAACAGCCAAGATACAGGGGGCTTCTACGAGCAGTACTTC.

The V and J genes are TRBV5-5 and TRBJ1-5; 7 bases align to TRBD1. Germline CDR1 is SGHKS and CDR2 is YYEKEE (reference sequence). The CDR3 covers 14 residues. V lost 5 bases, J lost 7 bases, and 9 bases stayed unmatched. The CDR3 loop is CASRRDSQGQPQHF. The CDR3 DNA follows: TGTGCCAGCAGGAGGGACAGCCAGGGCCAGCCCCAGCATTTT.

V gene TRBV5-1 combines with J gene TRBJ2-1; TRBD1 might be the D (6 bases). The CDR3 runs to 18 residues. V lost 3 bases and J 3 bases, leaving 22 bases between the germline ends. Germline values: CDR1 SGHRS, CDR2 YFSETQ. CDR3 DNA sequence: TGCGCCAGCAGCTCCCCCCTTTCGGGAACAGGGAGCTACAATGAGCAGTTCTTC. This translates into CASSSPLSGTGSYNEQFF.

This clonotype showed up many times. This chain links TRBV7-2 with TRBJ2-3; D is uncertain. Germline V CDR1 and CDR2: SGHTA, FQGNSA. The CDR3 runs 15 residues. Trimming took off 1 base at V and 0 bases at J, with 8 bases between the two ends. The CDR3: CASSLGRPSTDTQYF. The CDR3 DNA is TGTGCCAGCAGCTTAGGCAGACCTAGCACAGATACGCAGTATTTT.

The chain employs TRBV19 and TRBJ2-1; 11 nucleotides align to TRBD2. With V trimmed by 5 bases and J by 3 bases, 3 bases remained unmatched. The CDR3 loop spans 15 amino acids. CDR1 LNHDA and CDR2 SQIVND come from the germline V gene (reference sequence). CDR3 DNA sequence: TGTGCCAGTAGTCAACTAGCGGGGGACTACAATGAGCAGTTCTTC. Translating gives CASSQLAGDYNEQFF.

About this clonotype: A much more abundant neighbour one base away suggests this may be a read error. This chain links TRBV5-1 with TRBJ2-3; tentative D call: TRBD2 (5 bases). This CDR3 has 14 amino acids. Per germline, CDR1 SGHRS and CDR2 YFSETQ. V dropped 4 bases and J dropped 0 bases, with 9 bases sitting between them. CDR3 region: CASSTEGSTDTQYF. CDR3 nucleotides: TGCGCCAGCAGCACCGAGGGCAGCACAGATACGCAGTATTTT. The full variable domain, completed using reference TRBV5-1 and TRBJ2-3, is KAGVTQTPRYLIKTRGQQVTLSCSPISGHRSVSWYQQTPGQGLQFLFEYFSETQRNKGNFPGRFSGRQFSNSRSEMNVSTLELGDSALYLCASSTEGSTDTQYFGPGTRLTVL.

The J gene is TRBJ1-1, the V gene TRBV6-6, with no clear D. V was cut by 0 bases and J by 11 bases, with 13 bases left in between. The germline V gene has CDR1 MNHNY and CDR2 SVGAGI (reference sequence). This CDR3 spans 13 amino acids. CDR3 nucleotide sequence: TGTGCCAGCAGTTACTCCCCTGGAGTCCCGGCTTTCTTT. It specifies CASSYSPGVPAFF.

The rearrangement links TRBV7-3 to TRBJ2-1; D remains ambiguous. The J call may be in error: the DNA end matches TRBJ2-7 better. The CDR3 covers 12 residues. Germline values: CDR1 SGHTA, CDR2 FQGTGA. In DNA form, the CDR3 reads TGTGCCAGCGGGCGAAACTACAATGAGCAGTACTTC. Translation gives CASGRNYNEQYF.

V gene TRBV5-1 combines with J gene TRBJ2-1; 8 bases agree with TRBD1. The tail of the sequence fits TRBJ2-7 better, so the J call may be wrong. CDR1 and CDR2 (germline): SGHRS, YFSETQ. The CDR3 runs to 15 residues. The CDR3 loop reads CASSRDRSTYNEQYF. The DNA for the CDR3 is TGCGCCAGCAGCCGGGACAGGAGTACCTACAATGAGCAGTACTTC.

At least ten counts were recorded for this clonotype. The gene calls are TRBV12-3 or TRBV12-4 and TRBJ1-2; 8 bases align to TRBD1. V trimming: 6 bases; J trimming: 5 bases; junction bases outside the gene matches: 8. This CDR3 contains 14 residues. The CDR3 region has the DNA TGTGCCAGCAGGCCCTCAGGGGGCAGGTATGGCTACACCTTC. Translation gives CASRPSGGRYGYTF.

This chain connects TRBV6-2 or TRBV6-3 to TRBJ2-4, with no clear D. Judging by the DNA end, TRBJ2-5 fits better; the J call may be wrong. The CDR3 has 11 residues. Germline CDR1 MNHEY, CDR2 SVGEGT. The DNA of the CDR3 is TGTGCCAGCAGCCCCCGCGCGACCCAGTACTTC. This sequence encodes CASSPRATQYF.

In DNA, the CDR3 is TGTGCCAGCAGCTCGACAGTGAGTGAAGCTTTCTTT. It is translated as CASSSTVSEAFF. The chain is built from TRBV28 and TRBJ1-1, with D perhaps matching TRBD1 (5 bases). The CDR3 contains 12 residues. From germline, CDR1 is MDHEN and CDR2 SYDVKM. The V and J ends lost 6 bases and 7 bases respectively, with 12 bases between them.

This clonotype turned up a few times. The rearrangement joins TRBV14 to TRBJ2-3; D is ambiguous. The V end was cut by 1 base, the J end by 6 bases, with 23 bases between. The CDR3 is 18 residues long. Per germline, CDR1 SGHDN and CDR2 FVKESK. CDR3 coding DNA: TGTGCCAGCAGCCAAGCCCGCGTGGCCCGACCCGGAAGGGATACGCAGTATTTT. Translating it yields CASSQARVARPGRDTQYF.

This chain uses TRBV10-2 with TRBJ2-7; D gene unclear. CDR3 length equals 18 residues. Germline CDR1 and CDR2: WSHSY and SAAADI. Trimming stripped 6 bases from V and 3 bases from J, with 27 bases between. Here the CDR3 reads CASRAIPGSQDKNYEQYF. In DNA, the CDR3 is TGCGCCAGCAGAGCCATACCCGGGTCACAAGACAAAAACTACGAGCAGTACTTC.

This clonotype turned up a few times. The CDR3 here is CASSQTISAGAEAFF. The CDR3 DNA reads as TGCGCCAGCAGCCAAACCATCTCGGCAGGCGCTGAAGCTTTCTTT. The rearrangement uses TRBV4-1 and TRBJ1-1; the D is unclear. The germline CDR1 and CDR2 sequences are MGHRA and YSYEKL. V was cut by 2 bases and J by 6 bases, with 16 bases left in between. This CDR3 comprises 15 residues.

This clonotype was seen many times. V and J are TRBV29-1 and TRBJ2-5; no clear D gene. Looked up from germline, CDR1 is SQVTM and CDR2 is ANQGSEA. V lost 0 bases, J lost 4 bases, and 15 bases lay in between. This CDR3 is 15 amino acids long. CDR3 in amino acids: CSVEDANKDTETQYF. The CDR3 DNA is TGCAGCGTTGAAGACGCAAATAAGGATACAGAGACCCAGTACTTC. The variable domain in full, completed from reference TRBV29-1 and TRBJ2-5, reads SAVISQKPSRDICQRGTSLTIQCQVDSQVTMMFWYRQQPGQSLTLIATANQGSEATYESGFVIDKFPISRPNLTFSTLTVSNMSPEDSSIYLCSVEDANKDTETQYFGPGTRLLVL.

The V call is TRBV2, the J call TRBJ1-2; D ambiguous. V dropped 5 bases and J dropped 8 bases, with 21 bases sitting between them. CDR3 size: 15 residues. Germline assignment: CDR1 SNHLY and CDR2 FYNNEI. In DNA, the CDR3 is TGTGCCAGCAGTAGCTCGAAGGCCGCAAATTACGGCTACACCTTC. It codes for CASSSSKAANYGYTF.

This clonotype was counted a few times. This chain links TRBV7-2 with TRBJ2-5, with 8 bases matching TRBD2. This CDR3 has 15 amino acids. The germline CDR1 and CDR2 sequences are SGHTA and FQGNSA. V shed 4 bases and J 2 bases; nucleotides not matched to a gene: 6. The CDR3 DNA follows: TGTGCCAGCAGCTGGCGGGGGGTGGGACAAGAGACCCAGTACTTC. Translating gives CASSWRGVGQETQYF.

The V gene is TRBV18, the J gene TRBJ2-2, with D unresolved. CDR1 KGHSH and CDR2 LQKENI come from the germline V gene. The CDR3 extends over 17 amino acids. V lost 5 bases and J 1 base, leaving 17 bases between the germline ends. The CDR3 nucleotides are TGTGCCAGCTCATCGACTGGACCCTTCTTGAACACCGGGGAGCTGTTTTTT. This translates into CASSSTGPFLNTGELFF.

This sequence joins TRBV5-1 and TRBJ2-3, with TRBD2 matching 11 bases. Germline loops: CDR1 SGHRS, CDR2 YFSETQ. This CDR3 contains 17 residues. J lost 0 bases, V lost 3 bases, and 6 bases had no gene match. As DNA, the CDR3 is TGCGCCAGCAGCTGGGGACTAGCGGACGCTAGCACAGATACGCAGTATTTT. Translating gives CASSWGLADASTDTQYF.

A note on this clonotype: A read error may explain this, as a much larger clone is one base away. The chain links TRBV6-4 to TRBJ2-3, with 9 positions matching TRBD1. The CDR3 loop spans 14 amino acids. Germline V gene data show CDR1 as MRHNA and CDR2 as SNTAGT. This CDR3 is CAGRRTGDTDTQYF. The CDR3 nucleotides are TGTGCCGGCAGAAGGACAGGGGACACAGATACGCAGTATTTT.

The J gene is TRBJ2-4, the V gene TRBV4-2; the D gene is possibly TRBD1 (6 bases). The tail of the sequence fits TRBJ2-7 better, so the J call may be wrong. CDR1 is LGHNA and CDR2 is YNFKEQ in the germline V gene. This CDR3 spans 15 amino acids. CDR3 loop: CASSPVAGQGYEQYF. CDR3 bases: TGTGCCAGCAGCCCGGTCGCAGGGCAGGGGTACGAGCAGTACTTC.

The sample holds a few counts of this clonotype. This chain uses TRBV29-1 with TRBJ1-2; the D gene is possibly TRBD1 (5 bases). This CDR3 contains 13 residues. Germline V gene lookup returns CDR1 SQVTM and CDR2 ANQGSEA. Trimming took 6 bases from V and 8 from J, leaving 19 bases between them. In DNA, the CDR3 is TGCAGCGTACGATCCGGGACGGAACCAGGCTACACCTTC. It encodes CSVRSGTEPGYTF.

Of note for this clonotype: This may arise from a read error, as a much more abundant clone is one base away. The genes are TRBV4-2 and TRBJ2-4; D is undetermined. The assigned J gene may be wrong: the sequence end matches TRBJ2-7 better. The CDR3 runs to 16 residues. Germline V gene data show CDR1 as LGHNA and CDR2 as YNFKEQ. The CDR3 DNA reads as TGTGCCAGCAGCCCTCTAGACAAGGGAATGAACTCCGAGCAGTACTTC. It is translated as CASSPLDKGMNSEQYF.

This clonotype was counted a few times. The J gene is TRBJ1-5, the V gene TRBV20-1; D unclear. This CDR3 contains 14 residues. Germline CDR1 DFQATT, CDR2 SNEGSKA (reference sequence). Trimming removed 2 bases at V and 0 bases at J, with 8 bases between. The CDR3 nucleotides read TGCAGTGCTAGATCCGGGAATAGCAATCAGCCCCAGCATTTT. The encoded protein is CSARSGNSNQPQHF.